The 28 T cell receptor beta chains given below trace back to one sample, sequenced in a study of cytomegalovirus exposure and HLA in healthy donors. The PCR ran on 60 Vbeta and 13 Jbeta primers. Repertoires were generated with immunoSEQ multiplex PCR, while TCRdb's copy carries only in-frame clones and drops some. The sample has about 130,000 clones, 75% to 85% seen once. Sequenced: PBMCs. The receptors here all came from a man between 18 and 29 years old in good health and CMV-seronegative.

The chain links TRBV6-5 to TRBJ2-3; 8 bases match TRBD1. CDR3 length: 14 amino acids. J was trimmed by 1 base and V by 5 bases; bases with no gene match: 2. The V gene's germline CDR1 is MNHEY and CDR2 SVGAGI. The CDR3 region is CASSRTGRTDTQYF. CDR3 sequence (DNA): TGTGCCAGCAGTCGGACAGGGCGCACAGATACGCAGTATTTT.

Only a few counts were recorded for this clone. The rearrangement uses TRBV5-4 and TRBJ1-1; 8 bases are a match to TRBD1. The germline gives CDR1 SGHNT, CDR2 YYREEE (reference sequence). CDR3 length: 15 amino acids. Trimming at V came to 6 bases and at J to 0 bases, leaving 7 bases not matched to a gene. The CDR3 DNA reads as TGTGCCAGCACCCCGTTGACAGGGGTGAACACTGAAGCTTTCTTT. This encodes CASTPLTGVNTEAFF. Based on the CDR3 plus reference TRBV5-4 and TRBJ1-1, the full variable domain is ETGVTQSPTHLIKTRGQQVTLRCSSQSGHNTVSWYQQALGQGPQFIFQYYREEENGRGNFPPRFSGLQFPNYSSELNVNALELDDSALYLCASTPLTGVNTEAFFGQGTRLTVV.

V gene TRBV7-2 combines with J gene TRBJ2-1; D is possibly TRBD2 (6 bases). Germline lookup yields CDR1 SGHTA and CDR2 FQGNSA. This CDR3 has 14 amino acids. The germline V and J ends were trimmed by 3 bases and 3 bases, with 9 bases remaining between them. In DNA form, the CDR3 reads TGTGCCAGCAGCTTGGATAGCGGCTACAATGAGCAGTTCTTC. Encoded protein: CASSLDSGYNEQFF.

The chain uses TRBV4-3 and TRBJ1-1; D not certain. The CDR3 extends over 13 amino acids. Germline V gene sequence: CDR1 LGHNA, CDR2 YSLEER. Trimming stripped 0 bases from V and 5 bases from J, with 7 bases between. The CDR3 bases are TGCGCCAGCAGCCAAGATCTGAGAACTGAAGCTTTCTTT. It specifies CASSQDLRTEAFF.

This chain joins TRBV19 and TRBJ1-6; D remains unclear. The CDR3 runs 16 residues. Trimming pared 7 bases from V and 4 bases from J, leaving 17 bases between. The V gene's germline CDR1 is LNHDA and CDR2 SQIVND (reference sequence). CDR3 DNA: TGTGCCAGTAATCATCGGGGATCAACTTATAATTCACCCCTCCACTTT. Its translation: CASNHRGSTYNSPLHF. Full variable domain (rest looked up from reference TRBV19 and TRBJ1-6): DGGITQSPKYLFRKEGQNVTLSCEQNLNHDAMYWYRQDPGQGLRLIYYSQIVNDFQKGDIAEGYSVSREKKESFPLTVTSAQKNPTAFYLCASNHRGSTYNSPLHFGNGTRLTVT.

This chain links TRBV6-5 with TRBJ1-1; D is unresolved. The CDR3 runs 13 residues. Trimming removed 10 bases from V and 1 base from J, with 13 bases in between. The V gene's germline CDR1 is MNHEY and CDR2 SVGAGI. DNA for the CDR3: TGTGCCACCAGGTGGGGAGCGAACACTGAAGCTTTCTTT. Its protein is CATRWGANTEAFF.

The CDR3 loop reads CASSLVGQGAGNTEAFF. The CDR3 DNA sequence: TGCGCCAGCAGCTTGGTTGGTCAGGGGGCTGGGAACACTGAAGCTTTCTTT. J is TRBJ1-1 and V is TRBV5-1; 8 nucleotides align to TRBD1. Per germline, CDR1 SGHRS and CDR2 YFSETQ. V lost 0 bases and J lost 1; bases outside the gene matches: 8. This CDR3 has 17 amino acids.

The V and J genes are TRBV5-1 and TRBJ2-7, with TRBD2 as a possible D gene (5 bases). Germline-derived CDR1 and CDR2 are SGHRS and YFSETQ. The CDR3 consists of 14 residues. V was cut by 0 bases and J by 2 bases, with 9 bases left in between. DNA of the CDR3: TGCGCCAGCAGCTTGGGTGGGAGCCCCTACGAGCAGTACTTC. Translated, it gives CASSLGGSPYEQYF.

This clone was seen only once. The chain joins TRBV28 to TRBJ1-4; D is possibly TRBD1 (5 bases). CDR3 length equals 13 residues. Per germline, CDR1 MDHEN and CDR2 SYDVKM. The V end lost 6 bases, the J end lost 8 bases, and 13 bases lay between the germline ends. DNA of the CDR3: TGTGCCAGCAGACCTCCGGAGGGGGAAAAACTGTTTTTT. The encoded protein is CASRPPEGEKLFF.

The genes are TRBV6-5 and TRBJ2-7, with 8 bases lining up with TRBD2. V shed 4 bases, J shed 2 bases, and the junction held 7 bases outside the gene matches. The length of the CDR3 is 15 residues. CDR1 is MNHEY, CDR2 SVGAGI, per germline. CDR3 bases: TGTGCCAGCAGTTTGGGACTAGACAAAACCTACGAGCAGTACGTC. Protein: CASSLGLDKTYEQYV.

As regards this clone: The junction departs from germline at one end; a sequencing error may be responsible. The CDR3 sequence: CASSLQAGRPSGRLF. The CDR3 DNA reads as TGTGCCAGCAGTTTACAGGCAGGACGCCCTAGCGGGAGATTGTTC. The chain uses TRBV28 and TRBJ2-7, with 10 bases matching TRBD2. CDR1 MDHEN and CDR2 SYDVKM come from the germline V gene. The CDR3 loop spans 15 amino acids.

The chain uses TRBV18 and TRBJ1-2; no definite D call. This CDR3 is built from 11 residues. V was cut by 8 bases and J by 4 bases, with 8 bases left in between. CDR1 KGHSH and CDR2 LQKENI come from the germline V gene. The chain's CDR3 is CASADGYGYTF. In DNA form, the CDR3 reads TGTGCCAGCGCAGATGGCTATGGCTACACCTTC. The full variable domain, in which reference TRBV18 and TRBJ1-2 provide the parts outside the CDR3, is NAGVMQNPRHLVRRRGQEARLRCSPMKGHSHVYWYRQLPEEGLKFMVYLQKENIIDESGMPKERFSAEFPKEGPSILRIQQVVRGDSAAYFCASADGYGYTFGSGTRLTVV.

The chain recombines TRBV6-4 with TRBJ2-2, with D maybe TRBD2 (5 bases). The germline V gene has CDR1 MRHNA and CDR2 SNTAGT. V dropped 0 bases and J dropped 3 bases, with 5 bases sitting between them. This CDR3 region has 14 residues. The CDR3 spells CASSDSADTGELFF. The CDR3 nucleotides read TGTGCCAGCAGTGACTCAGCGGACACCGGGGAGCTGTTTTTT.

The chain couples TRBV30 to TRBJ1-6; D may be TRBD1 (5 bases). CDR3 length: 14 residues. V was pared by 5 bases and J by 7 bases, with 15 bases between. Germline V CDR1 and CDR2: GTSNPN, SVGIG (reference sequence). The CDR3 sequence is CAWQQEGGNSPLHF. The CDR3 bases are TGTGCCTGGCAACAGGAAGGTGGGAATTCACCCCTCCACTTT.

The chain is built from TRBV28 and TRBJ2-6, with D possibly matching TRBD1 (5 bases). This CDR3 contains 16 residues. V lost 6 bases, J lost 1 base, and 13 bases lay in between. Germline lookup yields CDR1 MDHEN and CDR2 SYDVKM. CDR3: CASSSVQGSGANVLTF. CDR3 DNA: TGTGCCAGCAGCTCAGTCCAGGGTTCTGGGGCCAACGTCCTGACTTTC.

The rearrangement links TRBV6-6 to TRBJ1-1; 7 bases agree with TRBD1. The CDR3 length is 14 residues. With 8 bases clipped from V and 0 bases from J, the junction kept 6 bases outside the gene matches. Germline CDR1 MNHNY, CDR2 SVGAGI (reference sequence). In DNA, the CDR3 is TGTGCCAGCGGGACAGCGCACATGAACACTGAAGCTTTCTTT. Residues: CASGTAHMNTEAFF.

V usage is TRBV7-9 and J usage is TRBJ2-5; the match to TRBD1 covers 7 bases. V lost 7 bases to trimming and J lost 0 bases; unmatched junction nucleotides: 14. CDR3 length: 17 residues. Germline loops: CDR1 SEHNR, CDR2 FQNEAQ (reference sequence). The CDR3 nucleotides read TGTGCCAGCACAGGCCCCAAAGGGGGCCCGTACCAAGAGACCCAGTACTTC. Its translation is CASTGPKGGPYQETQYF.

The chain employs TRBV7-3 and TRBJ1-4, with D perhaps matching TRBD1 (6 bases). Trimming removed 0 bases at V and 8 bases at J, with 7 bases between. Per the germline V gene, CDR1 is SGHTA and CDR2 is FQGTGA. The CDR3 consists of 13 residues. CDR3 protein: CASSLTQGEKLFF. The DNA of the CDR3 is TGTGCCAGCAGCTTAACACAGGGAGAAAAACTGTTTTTT.

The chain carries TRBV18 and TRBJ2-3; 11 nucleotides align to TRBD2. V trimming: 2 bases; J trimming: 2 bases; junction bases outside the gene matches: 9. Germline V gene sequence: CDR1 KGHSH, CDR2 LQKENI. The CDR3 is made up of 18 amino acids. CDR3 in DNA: TGTGCCAGCTCACCAATTTTACTAGCGGGAGCACACACAGATACGCAGTATTTT. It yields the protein CASSPILLAGAHTDTQYF.

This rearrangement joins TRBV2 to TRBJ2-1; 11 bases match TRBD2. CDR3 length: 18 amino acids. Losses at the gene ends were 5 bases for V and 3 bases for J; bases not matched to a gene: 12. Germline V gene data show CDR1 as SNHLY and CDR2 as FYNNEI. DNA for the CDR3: TGTGCCAGCAGTAGACTAGCGGGATTGAAGACAGGCTACAATGAGCAGTTCTTC. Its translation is CASSRLAGLKTGYNEQFF.

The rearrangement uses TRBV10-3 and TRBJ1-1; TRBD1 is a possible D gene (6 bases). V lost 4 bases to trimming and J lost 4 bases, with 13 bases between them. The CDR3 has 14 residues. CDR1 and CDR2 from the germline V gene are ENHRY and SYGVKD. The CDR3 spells CAISGTQGSTEAFF. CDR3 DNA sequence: TGTGCCATCAGTGGGACACAGGGTTCCACTGAAGCTTTCTTT.

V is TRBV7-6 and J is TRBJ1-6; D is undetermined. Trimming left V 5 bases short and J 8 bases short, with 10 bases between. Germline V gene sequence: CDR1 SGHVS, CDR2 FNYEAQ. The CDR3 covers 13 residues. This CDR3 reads CASSVGLDSPLHF. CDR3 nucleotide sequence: TGTGCCAGCAGCGTCGGTCTCGATTCACCCCTCCACTTT.

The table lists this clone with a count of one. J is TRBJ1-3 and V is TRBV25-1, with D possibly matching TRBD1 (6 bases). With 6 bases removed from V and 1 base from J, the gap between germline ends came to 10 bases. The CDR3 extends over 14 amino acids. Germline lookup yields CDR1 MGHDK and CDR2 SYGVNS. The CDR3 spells CASRPQGSGNTIYF. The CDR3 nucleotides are TGTGCCAGCAGGCCTCAGGGGTCTGGAAACACCATATATTTT.

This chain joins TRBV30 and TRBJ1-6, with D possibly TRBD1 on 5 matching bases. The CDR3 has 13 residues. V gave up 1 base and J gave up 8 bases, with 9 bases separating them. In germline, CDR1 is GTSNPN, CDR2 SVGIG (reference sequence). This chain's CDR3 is CAWSDGGDSPLHF. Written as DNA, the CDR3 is TGTGCCTGGAGTGACGGGGGGGATTCACCCCTCCACTTT. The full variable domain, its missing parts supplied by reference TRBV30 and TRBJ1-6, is SQTIHQWPATLVQPVGSPLSLECTVEGTSNPNLYWYRQAAGRGLQLLFYSVGIGQISSEVPQNLSASRPQDRQFILSSKKLLLSDSGFYLCAWSDGGDSPLHFGNGTRLTVT.

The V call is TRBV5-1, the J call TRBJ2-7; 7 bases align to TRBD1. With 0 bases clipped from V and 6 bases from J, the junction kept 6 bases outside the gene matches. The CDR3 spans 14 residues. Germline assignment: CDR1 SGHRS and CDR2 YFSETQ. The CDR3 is CASSLDGQVCEQYF. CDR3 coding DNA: TGCGCCAGCAGCTTGGATGGACAGGTGTGCGAGCAGTACTTC.

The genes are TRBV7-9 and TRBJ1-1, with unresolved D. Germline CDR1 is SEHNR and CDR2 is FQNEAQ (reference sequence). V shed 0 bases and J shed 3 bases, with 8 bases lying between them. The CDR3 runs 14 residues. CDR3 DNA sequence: TGTGCCAGCAGCTTAGCCCAGAGGTACACTGAAGCTTTCTTT. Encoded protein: CASSLAQRYTEAFF.

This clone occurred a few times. As DNA, the CDR3 is TGTGCCAGCAGCGTAGCCCCGGACAGGGTACGGGGCTACACCTTC. Translating it yields CASSVAPDRVRGYTF. The gene calls are TRBV9 and TRBJ1-2; TRBD1 aligns across 8 bases. V lost 0 bases and J lost 8; bases outside the gene matches: 9. Germline assignment: CDR1 SGDLS and CDR2 YYNGEE. The length of the CDR3 is 15 residues.

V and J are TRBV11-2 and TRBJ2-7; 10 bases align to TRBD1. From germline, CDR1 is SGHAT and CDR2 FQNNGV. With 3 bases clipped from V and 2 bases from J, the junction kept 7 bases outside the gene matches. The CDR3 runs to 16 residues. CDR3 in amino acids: CASSFSGGTGAYEQYF. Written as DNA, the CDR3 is TGTGCCAGCAGCTTTTCTGGGGGGACAGGGGCCTACGAGCAGTACTTC.